This record covers a single TCR beta chain. Its antigen is undetermined. The sample originates from a study of CXCR3-negative and CXCR3-positive naive CD8 T cells. On the study more broadly: The dataset comprises about 135 million TRB reads in total, with about 1.5 +/- 0.3 million reads per library.

Study-wide points: From TRB CDR3 properties, TCR strength was inferred; surface CD5 did not differ between naive subsets. The TRB CDR3s that CXCR3-positive naive cells carried were more hydrophobic than those of CXCR3-negative naive cells. Freshly isolated PBMCs were used in most assays, given partial CXCR3 loss after freezing.

The authors made the TRB cDNA libraries by 5' RACE using UMI labels. TCRdb re-called the 5' RACE reads; one entry per CDR3 protein, DNA not given. The sample table sets out some 120,000 distinct CDR3 sequences. Cells classed as naive CD8+ T cells were CD45RO-CCR7+CD27+CD95-. The material sequenced was naive CXCR3+ CD8+ T cells from blood. As to subset: CD45RO-CCR7+CD27+CD95- naive CD8+ T cells expressing CXCR3 (TNR3+). The sequence derives from a human donor in good health. Some clones in this sample may be carry-over from other donors' samples.

CDR3 amino acids: CASSLGRNTGELFF. This sequence joins TRBV7-3 and TRBJ2-2. CDR1 and CDR2 (germline): SGHTA, FQGTGA. The CDR3 extends over 14 amino acids.